Following are 9 T cell receptor beta chains from one sample sequenced in a study of blood T cell repertoires in COVID-19. Clones were sequenced by immunoSEQ multiplex PCR, and TCRdb holds only the in-frame ones, with some missing. The sample consists of a few hundred thousand clones, almost 90% of them appearing once. The sample consisted of peripheral blood. These receptor sequences come from a woman aged 25-40 years with COVID-19, enrolled during active disease.

This chain links TRBV7-9 with TRBJ1-1; tentative D call: TRBD1 (5 bases). The CDR3 spans 13 residues. Germline V gene lookup returns CDR1 SEHNR and CDR2 FQNEAQ (reference sequence). Trimming shortened V by 4 bases and J by 11 bases, and 17 bases separated the two germline ends. The CDR3 sequence: CASSSKRGEYAFF. CDR3 sequence (DNA): TGTGCCAGCAGCTCGAAACGGGGGGAGTACGCTTTCTTT. The whole variable domain, remainder taken from reference TRBV7-9 and TRBJ1-1, is DTGVSQNPRHKITKRGQNVTFRCDPISEHNRLYWYRQTLGQGPEFLTYFQNEAQLEKSRLLSDRFSAERPKGSFSTLEIQRTEQGDSAMYLCASSSKRGEYAFFGQGTRLTVV.

The chain carries TRBV6-6 and TRBJ2-7; TRBD2 matches at 12 bases. Per germline, CDR1 MNHNY and CDR2 SVGAGI (reference sequence). This CDR3 has 15 amino acids. V gave up 4 bases and J gave up 3 bases; unmatched junction bases: 4. The CDR3 bases are TGTGCCAGCAGTTCCTCGACTAGCGGGAGCTACGAGCAGTACTTC. This codes for CASSSSTSGSYEQYF.

The V and J genes are TRBV18 and TRBJ1-2; the match to TRBD1 covers 8 bases. V trimming: 2 bases; J trimming: 4 bases; junction bases outside the gene matches: 9. From germline, CDR1 is KGHSH and CDR2 LQKENI. The length of the CDR3 is 16 residues. The CDR3 bases are TGTGCCAGCTCACCAGAGCAAGACAGGGGAGTCTATGGCTACACCTTC. Residues: CASSPEQDRGVYGYTF.

The chain couples TRBV4-1 to TRBJ2-1, with unresolved D. V lost 4 bases, J lost 5 bases, and 9 bases lay in between. Germline V gene sequence: CDR1 MGHRA, CDR2 YSYEKL. The CDR3 is 13 residues long. The CDR3 is CASSPPGDNEQFF. The CDR3 DNA reads TGCGCCAGCAGCCCTCCGGGTGACAATGAGCAGTTCTTC.

The chain recombines TRBV30 with TRBJ1-2, with 10 positions matching TRBD1. This CDR3 is 16 amino acids long. Germline V gene data show CDR1 as GTSNPN and CDR2 as SVGIG (reference sequence). With V trimmed by 0 bases and J by 3 bases, 7 bases remained unmatched. The CDR3 region has the DNA TGTGCCTGGAGTGTGGGATGGACAGGGGGTCACTATGGCTACACCTTC. Translated, it gives CAWSVGWTGGHYGYTF. The whole variable domain, filled in from reference TRBV30 and TRBJ1-2, reads SQTIHQWPATLVQPVGSPLSLECTVEGTSNPNLYWYRQAAGRGLQLLFYSVGIGQISSEVPQNLSASRPQDRQFILSSKKLLLSDSGFYLCAWSVGWTGGHYGYTFGSGTRLTVV.

This chain uses TRBV30 with TRBJ1-2, with 7 nucleotides matching TRBD1. CDR3 length equals 10 residues. The V segment lost 7 bases and the J segment 6 bases; nucleotides outside the gene matches: 2. CDR1 is GTSNPN and CDR2 is SVGIG in the germline V gene (reference sequence). The CDR3 sequence is CALTGNGYTF. CDR3 coding DNA: TGTGCCTTGACAGGGAATGGCTACACCTTC.

The J gene is TRBJ2-2, the V gene TRBV27, with 8 bases that match TRBD2. In germline, CDR1 is MNHEY, CDR2 SMNVEV (reference sequence). Trimming took 10 bases from V and 1 from J; bases not matched to a gene: 8. The CDR3 is 15 residues long. In DNA, the CDR3 is TGTGCCACCCGGCGGGGGGCCCAGAACACCGGGGAGCTGTTTTTT. Residues: CATRRGAQNTGELFF.

J is TRBJ1-5 and V is TRBV27, with D uncertain. CDR1 and CDR2 from the germline V gene are MNHEY and SMNVEV (reference sequence). The CDR3 extends over 12 amino acids. V was pared by 3 bases and J by 5 bases, with 5 bases between. Here the CDR3 reads CASSFTDQPQHF. The CDR3 DNA follows: TGTGCCAGCAGTTTCACAGATCAGCCCCAGCATTTT.

This sequence joins TRBV27 and TRBJ1-1; 12 nucleotides agree with TRBD1. CDR1 and CDR2 (germline): MNHEY, SMNVEV (reference sequence). The CDR3 has 14 amino acids. The ends lost 4 bases at V and 10 bases at J; junction bases unmatched: 7. CDR3: CASSSGQGASGAFF. As DNA, the CDR3 is TGTGCCAGCAGTTCGGGACAGGGGGCCTCTGGAGCTTTCTTT.